This T cell receptor beta chain was found in a study of T cell responses to AZD1222 COVID-19 vaccine. General study findings and limits: Among vaccine-associated CD4 TCRs, coverage spanned spike, with dominance at 160-218 and 743-854. Donors, mostly white British, included more females; clonal diversity was possibly underestimated.

In the case of this clone: Antigen specificity is unknown.

Per the germline V gene, CDR1 is MNHEY and CDR2 is SVGAGI. The J segment lost 10 bases and the V segment lost 6 bases, leaving 9 bases of the junction unmatched. This CDR3 is built from 14 residues. Libraries were prepared by immunoSEQ multiplex PCR; TCRdb keeps only in-frame clonotypes and omits some of them. Here the sample spans 75,000 to 100,000 clones, about 85% being singletons. The rearrangement uses TRBV6-5 and TRBJ1-6; 7 bases agree with TRBD1. This clonotype was sampled from an adult in good health. Sequenced here: peripheral blood, sampled on day 0 of AZD1222 vaccination. DNA for the CDR3: TGTGCCAGCAGAACCGGACAGGCTGGATCACCCCTCCACTTT. Protein sequence: CASRTGQAGSPLHF.